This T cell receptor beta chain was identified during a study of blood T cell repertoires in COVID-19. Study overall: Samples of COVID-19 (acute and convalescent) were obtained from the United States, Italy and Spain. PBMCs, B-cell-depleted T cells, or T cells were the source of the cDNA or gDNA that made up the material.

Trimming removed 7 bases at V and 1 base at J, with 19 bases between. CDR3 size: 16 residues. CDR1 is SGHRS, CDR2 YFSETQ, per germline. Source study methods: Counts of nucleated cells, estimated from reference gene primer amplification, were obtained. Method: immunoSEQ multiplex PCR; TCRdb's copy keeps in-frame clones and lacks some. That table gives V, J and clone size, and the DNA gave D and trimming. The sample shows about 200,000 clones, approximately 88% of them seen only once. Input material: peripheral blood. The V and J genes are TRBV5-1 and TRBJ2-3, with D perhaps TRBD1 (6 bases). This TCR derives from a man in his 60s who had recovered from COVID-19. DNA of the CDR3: TGCGCCAGCCAGGGCAGGGGTAGCCCAGGCACAGATACGCAGTATTTT. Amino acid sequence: CASQGRGSPGTDTQYF.